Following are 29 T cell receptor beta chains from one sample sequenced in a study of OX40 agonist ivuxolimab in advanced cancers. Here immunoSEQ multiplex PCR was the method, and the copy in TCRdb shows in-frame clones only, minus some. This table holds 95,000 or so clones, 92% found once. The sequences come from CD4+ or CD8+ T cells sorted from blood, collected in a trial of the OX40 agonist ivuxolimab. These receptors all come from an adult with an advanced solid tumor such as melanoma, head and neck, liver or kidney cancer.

CDR3 DNA sequence: TGTGCCATCAGTGATGGGGGAGGGTTCACTGAAGCTTTCTTT. This gives the protein CAISDGGGFTEAFF. The chain joins TRBV10-3 to TRBJ1-1; weak D call: TRBD1 (5 bases). Germline-derived CDR1 and CDR2 are ENHRY and SYGVKD. The ends were cut back, 3 bases at V and 4 bases at J, with 12 bases in the middle. The CDR3 covers 14 residues.

In nucleotides, the CDR3 is TGTGCCAGCAGTGACAGCGCAACTAATGAAAAACTGTTTTTT. It codes for CASSDSATNEKLFF. This sequence joins TRBV28 and TRBJ1-4, with a tentative D call TRBD1 (5 bases). Germline V CDR1 and CDR2: MDHEN, SYDVKM. This CDR3 has 14 amino acids. With 5 bases removed from V and 0 bases from J, the gap between germline ends came to 7 bases.

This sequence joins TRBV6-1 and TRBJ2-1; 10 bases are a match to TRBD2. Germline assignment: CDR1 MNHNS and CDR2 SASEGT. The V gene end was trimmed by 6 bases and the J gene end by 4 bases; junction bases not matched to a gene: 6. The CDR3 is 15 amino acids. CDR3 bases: TGTGCCAGCAGGATAGCGGGAGGAGAATACAATGAGCAGTTCTTC. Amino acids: CASRIAGGEYNEQFF.

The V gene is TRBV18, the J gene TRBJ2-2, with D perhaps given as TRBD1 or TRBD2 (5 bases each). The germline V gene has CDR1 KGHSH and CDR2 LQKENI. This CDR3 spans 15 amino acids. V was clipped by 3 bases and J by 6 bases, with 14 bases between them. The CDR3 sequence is CASSPGPRRPGELFF. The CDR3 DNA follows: TGTGCCAGCTCACCGGGACCTCGGAGACCCGGGGAGCTGTTTTTT.

CDR3 sequence: CASSRDTYTGELFF. DNA of the CDR3: TGTGCCAGCAGTCGGGACACCTACACCGGGGAGCTGTTTTTT. The chain links TRBV6-5 to TRBJ2-2; D might be TRBD1 (6 bases). Per the germline V gene, CDR1 is MNHEY and CDR2 is SVGAGI. V lost 5 bases and J 3 bases, leaving 10 bases between the germline ends. This CDR3 spans 14 amino acids.

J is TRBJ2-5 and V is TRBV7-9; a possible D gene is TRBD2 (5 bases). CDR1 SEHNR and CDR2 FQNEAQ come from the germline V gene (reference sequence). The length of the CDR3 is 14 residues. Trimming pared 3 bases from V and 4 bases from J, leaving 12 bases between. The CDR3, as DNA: TGTGCCAGCAGCTTGTCTGTCGAGGGAGAGACCCAGTACTTC. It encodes CASSLSVEGETQYF. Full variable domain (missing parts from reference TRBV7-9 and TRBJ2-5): DTGVSQNPRHKITKRGQNVTFRCDPISEHNRLYWYRQTLGQGPEFLTYFQNEAQLEKSRLLSDRFSAERPKGSFSTLEIQRTEQGDSAMYLCASSLSVEGETQYFGPGTRLLVL.

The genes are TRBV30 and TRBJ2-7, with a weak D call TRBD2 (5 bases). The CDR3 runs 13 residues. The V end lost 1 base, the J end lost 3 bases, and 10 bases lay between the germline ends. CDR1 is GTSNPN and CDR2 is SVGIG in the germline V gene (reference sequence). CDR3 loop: CAWSGTGNYEQYF. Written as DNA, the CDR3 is TGTGCCTGGAGTGGGACGGGAAACTACGAGCAGTACTTC.

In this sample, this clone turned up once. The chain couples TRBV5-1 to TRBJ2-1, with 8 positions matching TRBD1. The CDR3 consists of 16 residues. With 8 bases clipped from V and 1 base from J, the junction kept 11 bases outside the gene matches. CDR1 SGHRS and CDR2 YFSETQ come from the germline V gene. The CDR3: CARPGGGPYSYNEQFF. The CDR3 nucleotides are TGCGCCAGGCCAGGGGGCGGGCCTTATTCCTACAATGAGCAGTTCTTC.

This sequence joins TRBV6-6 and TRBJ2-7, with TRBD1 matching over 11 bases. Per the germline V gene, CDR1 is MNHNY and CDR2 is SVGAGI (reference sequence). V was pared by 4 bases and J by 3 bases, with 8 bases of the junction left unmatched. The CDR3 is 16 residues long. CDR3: CASSFSSGTGGYEQYF. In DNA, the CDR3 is TGTGCCAGCAGTTTTTCTTCCGGGACAGGGGGCTACGAGCAGTACTTC.

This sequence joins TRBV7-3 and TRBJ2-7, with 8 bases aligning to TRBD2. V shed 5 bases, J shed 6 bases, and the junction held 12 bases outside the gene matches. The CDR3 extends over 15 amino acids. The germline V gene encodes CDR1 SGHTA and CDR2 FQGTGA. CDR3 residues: CASSPQGREDIEQYF. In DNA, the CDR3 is TGTGCCAGCAGCCCCCAGGGGCGGGAGGATATCGAGCAGTACTTC.

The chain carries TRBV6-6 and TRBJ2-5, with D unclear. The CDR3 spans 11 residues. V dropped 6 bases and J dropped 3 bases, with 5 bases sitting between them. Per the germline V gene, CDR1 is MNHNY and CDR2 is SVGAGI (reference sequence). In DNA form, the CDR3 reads TGTGCCAGCAGAAGAGAAGAGACCCAGTACTTC. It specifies CASRREETQYF.

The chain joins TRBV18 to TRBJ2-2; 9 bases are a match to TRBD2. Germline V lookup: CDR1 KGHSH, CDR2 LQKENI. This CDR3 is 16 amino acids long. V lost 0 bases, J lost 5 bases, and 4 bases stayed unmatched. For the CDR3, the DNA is TGTGCCAGCTCACCACCGGGGACTAGCCGGACCGGGGAGCTGTTTTTT. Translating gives CASSPPGTSRTGELFF.

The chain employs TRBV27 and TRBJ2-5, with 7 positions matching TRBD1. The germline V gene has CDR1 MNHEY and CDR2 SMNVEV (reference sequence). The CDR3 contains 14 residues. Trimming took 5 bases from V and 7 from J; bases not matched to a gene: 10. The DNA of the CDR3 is TGTGCCAGCAGTGTCACAGGGGTGGCGTCGACCCAGTACTTC. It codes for CASSVTGVASTQYF.

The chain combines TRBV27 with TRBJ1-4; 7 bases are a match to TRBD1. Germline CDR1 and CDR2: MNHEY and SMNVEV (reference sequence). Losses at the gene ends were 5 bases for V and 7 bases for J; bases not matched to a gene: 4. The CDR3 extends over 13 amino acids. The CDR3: CASSTYRGEKLFF. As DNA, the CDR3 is TGTGCCAGCAGTACCTACAGGGGTGAAAAACTGTTTTTT.

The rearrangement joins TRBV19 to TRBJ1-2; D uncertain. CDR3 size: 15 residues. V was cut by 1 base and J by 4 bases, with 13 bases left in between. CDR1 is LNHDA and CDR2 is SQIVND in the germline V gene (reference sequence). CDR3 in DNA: TGTGCCAGTAGTATAGCGGCCAGACCTTCCTATGGCTACACCTTC. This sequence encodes CASSIAARPSYGYTF.

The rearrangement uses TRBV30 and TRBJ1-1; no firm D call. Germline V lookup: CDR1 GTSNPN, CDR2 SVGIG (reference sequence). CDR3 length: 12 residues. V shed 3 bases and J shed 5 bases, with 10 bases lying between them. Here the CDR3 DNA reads TGTGCCTGGAGGAAGGGTAGTACTGAAGCTTTCTTT. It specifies CAWRKGSTEAFF.

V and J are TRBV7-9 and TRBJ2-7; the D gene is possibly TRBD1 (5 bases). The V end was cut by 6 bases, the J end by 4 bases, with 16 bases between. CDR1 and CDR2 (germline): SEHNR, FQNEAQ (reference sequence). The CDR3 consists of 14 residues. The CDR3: CASSKDIDSYEQYF. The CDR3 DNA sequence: TGTGCCAGCAGTAAGGACATAGACTCTTACGAGCAGTACTTC.

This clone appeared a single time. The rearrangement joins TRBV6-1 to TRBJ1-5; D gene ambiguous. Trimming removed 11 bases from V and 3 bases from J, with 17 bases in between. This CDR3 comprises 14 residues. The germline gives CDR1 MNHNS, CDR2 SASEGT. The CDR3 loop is CAVSQQHFNQPQHF. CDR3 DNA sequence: TGTGCCGTCTCCCAGCAGCACTTCAATCAGCCCCAGCATTTT.

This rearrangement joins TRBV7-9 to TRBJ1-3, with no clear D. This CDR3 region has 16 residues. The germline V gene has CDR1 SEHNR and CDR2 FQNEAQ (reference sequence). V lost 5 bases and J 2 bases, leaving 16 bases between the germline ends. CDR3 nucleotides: TGTGCCAGCAGCCGCGTTGGGTGGGTCGCTGGAAACACCATATATTTT. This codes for CASSRVGWVAGNTIYF.

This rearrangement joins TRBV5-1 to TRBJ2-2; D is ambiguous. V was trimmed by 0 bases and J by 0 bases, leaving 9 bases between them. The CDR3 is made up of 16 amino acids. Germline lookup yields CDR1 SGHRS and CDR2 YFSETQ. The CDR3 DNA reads TGCGCCAGCAGCTTGGCCACCCCCGCGAACACCGGGGAGCTGTTTTTT. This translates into CASSLATPANTGELFF.

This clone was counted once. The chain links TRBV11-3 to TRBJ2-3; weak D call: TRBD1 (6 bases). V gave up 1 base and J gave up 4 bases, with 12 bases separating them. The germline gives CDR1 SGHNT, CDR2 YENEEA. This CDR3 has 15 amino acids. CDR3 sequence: CASSLGPPGADTQYF. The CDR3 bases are TGTGCCAGCAGCTTAGGTCCTCCAGGGGCAGATACGCAGTATTTT.

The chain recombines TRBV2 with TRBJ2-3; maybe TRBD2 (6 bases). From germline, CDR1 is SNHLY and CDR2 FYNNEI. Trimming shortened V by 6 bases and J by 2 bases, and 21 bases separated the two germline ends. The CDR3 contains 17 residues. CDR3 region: CASRKFSGDSITDTQYF. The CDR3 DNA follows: TGTGCCAGCAGGAAATTTTCCGGGGACTCTATCACAGATACGCAGTATTTT.

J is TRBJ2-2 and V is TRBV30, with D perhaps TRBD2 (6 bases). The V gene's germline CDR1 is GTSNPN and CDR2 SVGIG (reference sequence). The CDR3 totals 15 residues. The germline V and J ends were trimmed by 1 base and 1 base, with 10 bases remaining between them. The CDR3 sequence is CAWSGGEQNTGELFF. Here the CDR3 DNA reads TGTGCCTGGAGTGGCGGGGAACAGAACACCGGGGAGCTGTTTTTT. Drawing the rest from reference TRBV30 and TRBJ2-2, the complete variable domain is SQTIHQWPATLVQPVGSPLSLECTVEGTSNPNLYWYRQAAGRGLQLLFYSVGIGQISSEVPQNLSASRPQDRQFILSSKKLLLSDSGFYLCAWSGGEQNTGELFFGEGSRLTVL.

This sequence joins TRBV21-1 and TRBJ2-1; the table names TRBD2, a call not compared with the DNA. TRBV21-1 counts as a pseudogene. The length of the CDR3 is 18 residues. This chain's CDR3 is CASSKGPETSGRENEQFF. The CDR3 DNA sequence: TGTGCCAGCAGCAAAGGCCCCGAGACTAGCGGGAGAGAGAATGAGCAGTTCTTC.

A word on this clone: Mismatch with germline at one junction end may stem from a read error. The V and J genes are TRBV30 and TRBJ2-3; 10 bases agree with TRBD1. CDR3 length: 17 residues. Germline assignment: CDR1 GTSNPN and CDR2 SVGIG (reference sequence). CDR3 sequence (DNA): TGTGCCTGCCCCCTCCGGGACAGGGGTAGCAAGCACAGATACGCAGTATTT. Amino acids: CACPLRDRGSKHRYAVF.

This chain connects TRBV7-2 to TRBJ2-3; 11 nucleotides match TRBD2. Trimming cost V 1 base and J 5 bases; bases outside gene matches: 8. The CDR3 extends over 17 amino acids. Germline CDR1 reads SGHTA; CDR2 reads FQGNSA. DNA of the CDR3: TGTGCCAGCAGCTTAGATTGGTTACTAGCGGGAGAAGATACGCAGTATTTT. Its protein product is CASSLDWLLAGEDTQYF.

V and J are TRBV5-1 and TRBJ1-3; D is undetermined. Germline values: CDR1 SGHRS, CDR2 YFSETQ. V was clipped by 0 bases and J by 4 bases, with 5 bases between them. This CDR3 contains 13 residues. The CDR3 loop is CASSLGVGNTIYF. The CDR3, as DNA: TGCGCCAGCAGCTTGGGTGTGGGAAACACCATATATTTT.

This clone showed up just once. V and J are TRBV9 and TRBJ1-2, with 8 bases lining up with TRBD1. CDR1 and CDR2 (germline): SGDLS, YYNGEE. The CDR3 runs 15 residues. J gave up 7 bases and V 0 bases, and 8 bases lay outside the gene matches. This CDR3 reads CASSVEGRGQSGYTF. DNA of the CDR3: TGTGCCAGCAGCGTAGAAGGCAGGGGGCAATCTGGCTACACCTTC.

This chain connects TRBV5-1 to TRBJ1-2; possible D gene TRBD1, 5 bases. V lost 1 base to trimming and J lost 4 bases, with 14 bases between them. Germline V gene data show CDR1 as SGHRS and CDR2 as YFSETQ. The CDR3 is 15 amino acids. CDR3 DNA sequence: TGCGCCAGCAGCTTGCTGGGTGACAGCCCCTATGGCTACACCTTC. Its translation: CASSLLGDSPYGYTF.